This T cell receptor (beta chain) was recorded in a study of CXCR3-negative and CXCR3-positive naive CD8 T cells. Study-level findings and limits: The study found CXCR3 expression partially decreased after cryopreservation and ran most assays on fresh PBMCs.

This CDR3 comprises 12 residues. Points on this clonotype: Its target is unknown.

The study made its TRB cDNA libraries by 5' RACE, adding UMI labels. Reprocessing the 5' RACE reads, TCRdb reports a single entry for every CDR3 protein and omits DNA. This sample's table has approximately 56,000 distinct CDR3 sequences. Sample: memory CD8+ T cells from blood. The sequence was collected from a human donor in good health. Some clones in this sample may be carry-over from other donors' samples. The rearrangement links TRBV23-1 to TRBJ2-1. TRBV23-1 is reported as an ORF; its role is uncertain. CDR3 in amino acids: CASGYNKNEQFF.